Following are 14 T cell receptor beta chains from one sample sequenced in a study of cytomegalovirus exposure and HLA in healthy donors. Vbeta (60) and Jbeta (13) primers were used in the PCR. This table comes from immunoSEQ multiplex PCR, and its TCRdb copy is limited to in-frame clones, with some not included. This table holds approximately 130,000 clones, roughly 78% found once. The sequenced sample was PBMCs. The receptors shown here come from a woman between 35 and 50 years old in good health and CMV-seronegative.

The rearrangement uses TRBV10-1 and TRBJ2-7; TRBD1 might be the D (5 bases). This CDR3 spans 14 amino acids. The V gene lost 1 base and the J gene lost 13 bases, with 20 bases spanning the gap. Germline V gene sequence: CDR1 WNHNN, CDR2 SYGVQD (reference sequence). The chain's CDR3 is CASSEYLLRGGLYF. CDR3 nucleotides: TGCGCCAGCAGTGAGTATCTTCTAAGGGGTGGTCTTTACTTC.

This chain joins TRBV28 and TRBJ2-1; 7 bases line up with TRBD1. V gave up 5 bases and J gave up 0 bases; unmatched junction bases: 19. The CDR3 has 20 residues. Germline V gene sequence: CDR1 MDHEN, CDR2 SYDVKM. In DNA form, the CDR3 reads TGTGCCAGCAGTCATCCCCGGGACAGCAATTTAGTTAGCTCCTACAATGAGCAGTTCTTC. As protein: CASSHPRDSNLVSSYNEQFF.

The rearrangement uses TRBV2 and TRBJ2-3, with 7 bases identical to TRBD1. Germline V lookup: CDR1 SNHLY, CDR2 FYNNEI. Trimming took 1 base from V and 1 from J; bases not matched to a gene: 14. The length of the CDR3 is 19 residues. CDR3 protein: CASSEELYRGLVGTDTQYF. CDR3 coding DNA: TGTGCCAGCAGTGAAGAACTTTACAGGGGTTTGGTCGGCACAGATACGCAGTATTTT.

This clone was observed a handful of times. This chain joins TRBV6-5 and TRBJ2-1, with unresolved D. The CDR3 consists of 13 residues. The V gene's germline CDR1 is MNHEY and CDR2 SVGAGI. Trimming cost V 5 bases and J 9 bases, with 14 bases left between them. CDR3 residues: CASSLLMKSEQFF. Written as DNA, the CDR3 is TGTGCCAGCAGTCTACTAATGAAGTCTGAGCAGTTCTTC.

The chain carries TRBV10-2 and TRBJ2-5, with D possibly matching TRBD2 (5 bases). V was trimmed by 2 bases and J by 5 bases, leaving 15 bases between them. The length of the CDR3 is 15 residues. The germline V gene has CDR1 WSHSY and CDR2 SAAADI. The CDR3 DNA reads TGCGCCAGCAGTGAGCCACGAAAGGGCGGGGAGACCCAGTACTTC. Its translation: CASSEPRKGGETQYF.

In the case of this clone: The same CDR3 can be traced to other DNA sequences in this sample. The rearrangement uses TRBV2 and TRBJ2-7; D is undetermined. The V gene's germline CDR1 is SNHLY and CDR2 FYNNEI. The CDR3 has 10 residues. Trimming pared 6 bases from V and 4 bases from J, leaving 4 bases between. The chain's CDR3 is CASRSYEQYF. CDR3 DNA: TGTGCCAGCAGGAGTTACGAGCAGTACTTC.

The J gene is TRBJ2-1, the V gene TRBV28; D unclear. Trimming left V 3 bases short and J 7 bases short, with 7 bases between. CDR1 and CDR2 from the germline V gene are MDHEN and SYDVKM. The CDR3 is made up of 12 amino acids. The DNA for the CDR3 is TGTGCCAGCAGTTTTTCAGCGAATGAGCAGTTCTTC. Amino acid sequence: CASSFSANEQFF.

The rearrangement joins TRBV7-9 to TRBJ1-1; D unclear. Trimming left V 1 base short and J 7 bases short, with 10 bases between. Germline lookup yields CDR1 SEHNR and CDR2 FQNEAQ (reference sequence). CDR3 length: 13 residues. DNA for the CDR3: TGTGCCAGCAGCTTAGGGCAGGCCGGTGAAGCTTTCTTT. It translates to CASSLGQAGEAFF.

The gene calls are TRBV28 and TRBJ1-6; the D is unclear. This CDR3 is built from 18 residues. V shed 5 bases and J shed 0 bases, with 17 bases lying between them. The germline V gene encodes CDR1 MDHEN and CDR2 SYDVKM. The chain's CDR3 is CASSPQVGAVSYNSPLHF. The CDR3 nucleotides are TGTGCCAGCAGTCCCCAAGTGGGCGCAGTCTCCTATAATTCACCCCTCCACTTT.

The chain carries TRBV18 and TRBJ1-1; D might be TRBD1 (6 bases). This CDR3 contains 16 residues. CDR1 and CDR2 from the germline V gene are KGHSH and LQKENI. V was shortened by 2 bases and J by 0 bases, with 13 bases between the two germline ends. The CDR3 protein is CASSPRNQGLNTEAFF. The CDR3 nucleotides are TGTGCCAGCTCACCAAGGAATCAGGGGTTGAACACTGAAGCTTTCTTT.

The V call is TRBV27, the J call TRBJ2-1; a possible D gene is TRBD2 (8 bases). This CDR3 region has 15 residues. Germline-derived CDR1 and CDR2 are MNHEY and SMNVEV (reference sequence). Trimming took off 6 bases at V and 7 bases at J, with 19 bases between the two ends. The CDR3 spells CASSSGTRGHNEQFF. The CDR3 DNA reads TGTGCCAGCAGCTCAGGGACTAGGGGGCATAATGAGCAGTTCTTC.

This clone has a single count. V gene TRBV4-1 combines with J gene TRBJ2-7; TRBD1 might be the D (5 bases). V was pared by 1 base and J by 2 bases, with 15 bases between. This CDR3 is 16 amino acids long. Germline assignment: CDR1 MGHRA and CDR2 YSYEKL. The CDR3 spells CASSQASQGLTYEQYF. Here the CDR3 DNA reads TGCGCCAGCAGCCAAGCGTCGCAGGGTTTAACCTACGAGCAGTACTTC.

The chain employs TRBV15 and TRBJ2-1; 12 bases map to TRBD2. Germline V lookup: CDR1 LNHNV, CDR2 YYDKDF (reference sequence). V shed 0 bases and J 7 bases; nucleotides not matched to a gene: 7. CDR3 length: 17 amino acids. The CDR3 nucleotides read TGTGCCACCAGCAGAGATCTACAACTAGCGGGAGGTAATGAGCAGTTCTTC. It is translated as CATSRDLQLAGGNEQFF. Filled out from reference TRBV15 and TRBJ2-1, the complete variable domain reads DAMVIQNPRYQVTQFGKPVTLSCSQTLNHNVMYWYQQKSSQAPKLLFHYYDKDFNNEADTPDNFQSRRPNTSFCFLDIRSPGLGDTAMYLCATSRDLQLAGGNEQFFGPGTRLTVL.

Points on this clone: The junction departs from the called germline gene at one end, perhaps through a read error. V and J are TRBV4-1 and TRBJ2-5; D is perhaps TRBD2 (6 bases). Germline lookup yields CDR1 MGHRA and CDR2 YSYEKL. The CDR3 is 15 amino acids. DNA for the CDR3: TGCGCCAGCAGCCTGGCGGGGCTTAGCACAGAGTCCCAGTACTTC. It translates to CASSLAGLSTESQYF.